Shown below are 23 T cell receptor beta chains from a single sample sequenced in a study of T cells in Graves' hyperthyroidism and ophthalmopathy (dated 2019 in TCRdb). The protocol used for the library was multiplex PCR. Sequenced using an Illumina HiSeq 2000. The TCR beta CDR3 regions were amplified from the RNA transcripts. For the first round of RT-PCR on the TCR CDR3, the HTBI primer set was used together with the Qiagen OneStep RT-PCR kit. Through fastp at Q25 and MiXCR, TCRdb rebuilt clones from the public reads, retaining in-frame beta chains. Entries are consolidated by CDR3 protein sequence, retaining the most common genes and DNA. Recorded for this sample are a few hundred thousand distinct CDR3 sequences; roughly 15% of them occurred a single time. Together, the top ten hold around 28% of the sample. Sequenced: blood. The receptors originated from a woman aged 25 to 39 with Graves' ophthalmopathy.

The sample holds many counts of this clonotype. This chain links TRBV28 with TRBJ1-2; 8 positions match TRBD1. CDR3 length: 15 amino acids. The germline V gene encodes CDR1 MDHEN and CDR2 SYDVKM. The trim removed 8 bases at V and 5 bases at J, leaving 13 bases unmatched. CDR3 DNA sequence: TGTGCCAGCGAAAACTCAGGGGGCGCAGGATATGGCTACACCTTC. Residues: CASENSGGAGYGYTF.

This clonotype was picked up many times. The chain combines TRBV7-8 with TRBJ2-1, with no clear D. The length of the CDR3 is 16 residues. Germline assignment: CDR1 SGHVS and CDR2 FQNEAQ. The V and J ends lost 1 base and 7 bases respectively, with 17 bases between them. Here the CDR3 DNA reads TGTGCCAGCAGCTTAGATCCGACGGCCTCATCAAATGAGCAGTTCTTC. Protein sequence: CASSLDPTASSNEQFF.

This rearrangement joins TRBV6-4 to TRBJ2-7; D ambiguous. This CDR3 spans 13 amino acids. V was cut by 3 bases and J by 9 bases, with 15 bases left in between. The germline gives CDR1 MRHNA, CDR2 SNTAGT. DNA for the CDR3: TGTGCCAGCAGTGAGGACGAATCTACGGTGCAGTACTTC. This sequence encodes CASSEDESTVQYF.

This clonotype occurred many times. V usage is TRBV30 and J usage is TRBJ2-7, with D possibly being TRBD2 (5 bases). V lost 1 base, J lost 5 bases, and 18 bases lay in between. CDR3 size: 15 residues. Germline values: CDR1 GTSNPN, CDR2 SVGIG (reference sequence). This chain's CDR3 is CAWSEGLSGGDEQYF. The CDR3 region has the DNA TGTGCCTGGAGTGAGGGCTTGAGCGGTGGTGACGAGCAGTACTTC.

This clonotype was seen only a few times. The chain couples TRBV6-2 or TRBV6-3 to TRBJ2-1; the D is unclear. Trimming removed 8 bases at V and 7 bases at J, with 12 bases between. From germline, CDR1 is MNHEY and CDR2 SVGEGT. The CDR3 length is 12 residues. CDR3: CASEVGSNEQFF. The DNA of the CDR3 is TGTGCCAGCGAAGTGGGGTCGAATGAGCAGTTCTTC.

This clonotype was seen repeatedly, ten times or more. V is TRBV19 and J is TRBJ2-1, with a possible D match to TRBD2 (5 bases). Per the germline V gene, CDR1 is LNHDA and CDR2 is SQIVND (reference sequence). CDR3 length: 14 amino acids. V was clipped by 5 bases and J by 7 bases, with 15 bases between them. The CDR3 sequence is CASSPLVTLNEQFF. For the CDR3, the DNA is TGTGCCAGTAGTCCACTAGTCACCCTTAATGAGCAGTTCTTC.

This clonotype was detected a few times. This clone may be a read error of a much larger clone one base away. The chain is built from TRBV29-1 and TRBJ2-1, with 15 bases matching TRBD2. The tail of the sequence fits TRBJ2-7 better, so the J call may be wrong. Germline lookup yields CDR1 SQVTM and CDR2 ANQGSEA. The CDR3 has 17 residues. CDR3 bases: TGCAGCGTCCAAGGACTAGCGGGAGGGAGCTCCTACAATGAGCAGTACTTC. This gives the protein CSVQGLAGGSSYNEQYF.

This clonotype was observed many times. The gene calls are TRBV27 and TRBJ2-5, with D tentatively TRBD2 (5 bases). CDR1 and CDR2 (germline): MNHEY, SMNVEV (reference sequence). Trimming took off 3 bases at V and 5 bases at J, with 13 bases between the two ends. The CDR3 loop spans 14 amino acids. CDR3: CASSFEGARETQYF. The CDR3 nucleotides read TGTGCCAGCAGTTTTGAGGGAGCTAGGGAGACCCAGTACTTC.

V usage is TRBV28 and J usage is TRBJ1-5; 8 nucleotides line up with TRBD1. Germline trimming cut 2 bases from V and 11 bases from J; bases unmatched to any gene: 8. The CDR3 is 14 residues long. Germline CDR1 reads MDHEN; CDR2 reads SYDVKM. CDR3 DNA: TGTGCCAGCAGTTTAGGTCAGGGGGCGCGTACCCAGCATTTT. Translated: CASSLGQGARTQHF.

This clonotype was found a few times. The chain recombines TRBV29-1 with TRBJ1-2; tentatively, D is TRBD1 (6 bases). This CDR3 region has 13 residues. V was cut by 6 bases and J by 2 bases, with 13 bases left in between. Germline CDR1 SQVTM, CDR2 ANQGSEA. CDR3 sequence reads: CSVLQGANYGYTF. CDR3 in DNA: TGCAGCGTCCTACAGGGAGCGAACTATGGCTACACCTTC.

This clonotype was observed a handful of times. The V gene is TRBV25-1, the J gene TRBJ1-1, with TRBD1 as a possible D gene (6 bases). Germline loops: CDR1 MGHDK, CDR2 SYGVNS. V was shortened by 8 bases and J by 0 bases, with 16 bases between the two germline ends. The CDR3 runs 15 residues. DNA for the CDR3: TGTGCCAGCGCTCGAAGGGGGGCGATGAACACTGAAGCTTTCTTT. Translation: CASARRGAMNTEAFF.

This sequence joins TRBV7-2 and TRBJ2-7; no clear D. The V end lost 6 bases, the J end lost 3 bases, and 15 bases lay between the germline ends. CDR1 SGHTA and CDR2 FQGNSA come from the germline V gene. The CDR3 has 14 residues. The CDR3 sequence: CASSYSTSSYEQYF. CDR3 bases: TGTGCCAGCAGTTACTCGACGTCGAGCTACGAGCAGTACTTC.

The V call is TRBV4-1, the J call TRBJ1-5; a weak D match, TRBD1 (5 bases). Deletions cut 5 bases from V and 6 bases from J, with 17 bases between. This CDR3 is built from 15 residues. Per the germline V gene, CDR1 is MGHRA and CDR2 is YSYEKL. The CDR3 DNA follows: TGCGCCAGCAGCACTGGGACCGGGCCCTTTCAGCCCCAGCATTTT. Its protein is CASSTGTGPFQPQHF.

The chain combines TRBV12-3 or TRBV12-4 with TRBJ1-2, with 8 bases matching TRBD1. This CDR3 has 18 residues. J lost 2 bases, V lost 7 bases, and 18 bases had no gene match. DNA of the CDR3: TGTGCCAGCACCCCGGGTATTCAGGGGGCGCCTTTGAACTATGGCTACACCTTC. Protein product: CASTPGIQGAPLNYGYTF.

A remark on this clonotype: A read error may explain this, as a much larger clone is one base away. V and J are TRBV28 and TRBJ2-7, with TRBD1 matching over 9 bases. The J segment lost 5 bases and the V segment lost 5 bases, leaving 7 bases of the junction unmatched. The length of the CDR3 is 14 residues. CDR1 and CDR2 from the germline V gene are MDHEN and SYDVKM. CDR3: CASSPWTGEHEQYF. CDR3 DNA: TGTGCCAGCAGTCCTTGGACAGGGGAGCACGAGCAGTACTTC.

This clonotype was seen more than once but under ten times. CDR3 DNA: TGTGCCAGCAGCCCACCCCTCTTACGGTCCTACGAGCAGTACTTC. This gives the protein CASSPPLLRSYEQYF. This chain uses TRBV7-9 with TRBJ2-7; D not resolved. The CDR3 loop spans 15 amino acids. V was shortened by 5 bases and J by 1 base, with 15 bases between the two germline ends. Germline V gene data show CDR1 as SEHNR and CDR2 as FQNEAQ (reference sequence).

CDR3: CASGGGRSTDTQYF. The CDR3 DNA sequence: TGTGCCAGCGGCGGCGGGAGAAGCACAGATACGCAGTATTTT. The chain carries TRBV28 and TRBJ2-3, with 7 bases that match TRBD2. The CDR3 consists of 14 residues. V gave up 8 bases and J gave up 0 bases; unmatched junction bases: 5. Germline lookup yields CDR1 MDHEN and CDR2 SYDVKM. The full variable domain, rest sourced from reference TRBV28 and TRBJ2-3, is DVKVTQSSRYLVKRTGEKVFLECVQDMDHENMFWYRQDPGLGLRLIYFSYDVKMKEKGDIPEGYSVSREKKERFSLILESASTNQTSMYLCASGGGRSTDTQYFGPGTRLTVL.

In regard to this clonotype: A junction boundary mismatches the germline segment, possibly from a read error. This chain links TRBV20-1 with TRBJ2-3; D remains unclear. The CDR3 is 16 amino acids. Germline lookup yields CDR1 DFQATT and CDR2 SNEGSKA (reference sequence). CDR3 DNA sequence: TGCAGTGCCAGAGAGCTAAGATTGACTAGCACAGATACGCAGTATTTT. The encoded protein is CSARELRLTSTDTQYF.

This chain links TRBV19 with TRBJ1-2; D remains ambiguous. CDR3 size: 12 residues. Germline lookup yields CDR1 LNHDA and CDR2 SQIVND (reference sequence). V lost 3 bases, J lost 4 bases, and 6 bases lay in between. CDR3 sequence (DNA): TGTGCCAGTAGTATCCCCCTCTATGGCTACACCTTC. Translating gives CASSIPLYGYTF.

This clonotype has just a few counts. J is TRBJ1-6 and V is TRBV6-1, with 9 positions matching TRBD1. The germline CDR1 and CDR2 sequences are MNHNS and SASEGT. This CDR3 contains 15 residues. V lost 11 bases to trimming and J lost 7 bases; unmatched junction nucleotides: 12. The CDR3 loop reads CAAKRTGEANSPLHF. Here the CDR3 DNA reads TGTGCCGCGAAAAGGACAGGGGAGGCGAATTCACCCCTCCACTTT.

This clonotype was recorded only once. The chain carries TRBV9 and TRBJ1-5, with D possibly being TRBD1 (6 bases). CDR1 and CDR2 (germline): SGDLS, YYNGEE. The CDR3 runs to 15 residues. Trimming removed 0 bases at V and 4 bases at J, with 11 bases between. CDR3 DNA sequence: TGTGCCAGCAGCGTAGGAGTCACAGGGAATCAGCCCCAGCATTTT. The encoded protein is CASSVGVTGNQPQHF.

This rearrangement joins TRBV9 to TRBJ2-1; D may match TRBD1 or TRBD2 (5 bases each). This CDR3 has 16 residues. Trimming stripped 0 bases from V and 9 bases from J, with 19 bases between. Germline V gene sequence: CDR1 SGDLS, CDR2 YYNGEE. The CDR3 is CASSVEGSHGDAEQFF. CDR3 DNA: TGTGCCAGCAGCGTAGAAGGGTCCCACGGGGACGCTGAGCAGTTCTTC.

This clonotype has at least ten counts. The rearrangement joins TRBV3-1 to TRBJ1-3, with TRBD1 identical over 11 bases. The germline V gene has CDR1 LGHDT and CDR2 YNNKEL (reference sequence). The CDR3 is made up of 15 amino acids. V lost 10 bases, J lost 0 bases, and 5 bases stayed unmatched. DNA for the CDR3: TGTGCCACCGGACAGGGGGCCAGCTCTGGAAACACCATATATTTT. As protein: CATGQGASSGNTIYF.